This T cell receptor (beta chain) was profiled in a study of technical replicates of blood from several donors. Only in-frame clones appear in the TCRdb table, and some are missing; sequencing was by immunoSEQ multiplex PCR. The table lists tens of thousands of clones, about 93% of them singletons. This clone was seen a single time. Germline loops: CDR1 SGHRS, CDR2 YFSETQ. The CDR3 contains 14 residues. Trimming removed 3 bases at V and 6 bases at J, with 15 bases between. V is TRBV5-1 and J is TRBJ1-1, with a weak D call TRBD1 (6 bases). Sequenced input: T cells isolated from PBMCs. The TCR sequence derives from a human donor in good health. The CDR3 DNA is TGCGCCAGCAGCTCACGGGACACCGGGTCTGAAGCTTTCTTT. It encodes CASSSRDTGSEAFF.